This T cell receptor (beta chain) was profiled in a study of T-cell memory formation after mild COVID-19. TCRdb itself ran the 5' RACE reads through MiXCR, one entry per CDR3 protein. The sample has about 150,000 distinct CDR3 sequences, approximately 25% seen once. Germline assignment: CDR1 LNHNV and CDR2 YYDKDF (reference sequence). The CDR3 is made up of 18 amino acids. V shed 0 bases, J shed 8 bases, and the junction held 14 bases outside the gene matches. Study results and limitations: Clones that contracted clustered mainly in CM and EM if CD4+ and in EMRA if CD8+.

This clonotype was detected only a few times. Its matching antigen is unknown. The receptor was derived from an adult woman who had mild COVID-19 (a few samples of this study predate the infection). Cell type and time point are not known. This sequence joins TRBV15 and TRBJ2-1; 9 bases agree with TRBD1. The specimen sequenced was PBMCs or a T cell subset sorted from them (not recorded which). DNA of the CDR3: TGTGCCACCAGCAGAGATTTAACAGGGGGCCACCAGATAGATGAGCAGTTCTTC. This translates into CATSRDLTGGHQIDEQFF.